Sequencing of this T cell receptor (beta chain) was carried out in a study of blood T cells in healthy people across ages. A J-beta primer mix and a sample-barcoded 5' primer were used in a second PCR of about 7 to 12 cycles. TCRdb ran MiXCR on the 5' RACE reads and lists one entry per CDR3 protein. The sample yields 1.5 million to 2 million distinct CDR3 sequences, around 42% seen once. The CDR3 totals 15 residues. The V end lost 6 bases, the J end lost 6 bases, and 20 bases lay between the germline ends. The germline gives CDR1 MNHNS, CDR2 SASEGT. The TCR originated in a human donor in good health. The sample was blood. The rearrangement links TRBV6-1 to TRBJ2-5; D unclear. CDR3 nucleotides: TGTGCCAGCAGCCAAAGTGTGGCGGATCCCAAGACCCAGTACTTC. Its protein product is CASSQSVADPKTQYF.